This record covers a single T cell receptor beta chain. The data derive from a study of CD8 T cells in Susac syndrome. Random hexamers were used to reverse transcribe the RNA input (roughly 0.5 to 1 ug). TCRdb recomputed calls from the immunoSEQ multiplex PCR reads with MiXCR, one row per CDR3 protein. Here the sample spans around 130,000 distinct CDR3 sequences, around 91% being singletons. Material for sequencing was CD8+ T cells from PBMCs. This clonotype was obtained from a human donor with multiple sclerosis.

The CDR3 loop reads CASSPDRDTKNIQYF. The DNA of the CDR3 is TGTGCCAGCAGTCCCGACAGGGATACCAAAAACATTCAGTACTTC. This chain joins TRBV12-3 or TRBV12-4 and TRBJ2-4; TRBD1 aligns across 7 bases. Germline trimming cut 5 bases from V and 2 bases from J; bases unmatched to any gene: 6. The CDR3 has 15 residues.